This T cell receptor (beta chain) was sequenced in a study of blood T cell repertoires in COVID-19. Study-wide background: Sites across the United States, Italy and Spain contributed samples from acute and convalescent COVID-19. Sources were T cells, B-cell-depleted T cells, or PBMCs; the material itself was cDNA or gDNA.

Original analysis: Cell counts per sample came from amplifying reference gene primers. Profiling relied on immunoSEQ multiplex PCR, and the TCRdb table lists in-frame clones only, not all of them. Clonal size and the V and J genes are those of that table, whereas D and trimming came from the DNA. The data show 240,000 or so clones, approximately 90% seen once. The V gene's germline CDR1 is LGHNT and CDR2 FRNRAP. V shed 7 bases and J 8 bases; nucleotides not matched to a gene: 9. The CDR3 sequence is 14 residues long. Sequencing was performed on peripheral blood. The chain recombines TRBV12-5 with TRBJ2-1; TRBD2 aligns across 9 bases. The receptor's source is a man in his sixties who had recovered from COVID-19. The chain's CDR3 is CASVIAGGFYEQFF. The CDR3 DNA reads TGTGCTAGTGTAATTGCGGGGGGGTTTTATGAGCAGTTCTTC. Looking up the rest from reference TRBV12-5 and TRBJ2-1 gives the full variable domain: DARVTQTPRHKVTEMGQEVTMRCQPILGHNTVFWYRQTMMQGLELLAYFRNRAPLDDSGMPKDRFSAEMPDATLATLKIQPSEPRDSAVYFCASVIAGGFYEQFFGPGTRLTVL.